The 27 T cell receptor beta chains below all came from one sample that was sequenced in a study of PD-L1 blockade in urothelial cancer. Generated by immunoSEQ multiplex PCR, the TCRdb table keeps only in-frame clones and is missing some. The repertoire holds about 72,000 clones, 86% seen once, with about 15% in the top ten. Time point meaning: pretreatment peripheral blood. Here the sequenced sample was PBMCs, taken around atezolizumab (anti-PD-L1) treatment. Receptors were obtained from a man in his fifties or sixties with urothelial cancer.

The chain is built from TRBV7-2 and TRBJ2-6; TRBD1 matches 7 bases. From germline, CDR1 is SGHTA and CDR2 FQGNSA. There are 15 residues in the CDR3. After removal of 1 base from V and 5 bases from J, the junction contained 2 bases not matched to a gene. CDR3 DNA sequence: TGTGCCAGCAGCTTAGACAGGGGCTGGGCCAACGTCCTGACTTTC. As protein: CASSLDRGWANVLTF.

V usage is TRBV15 and J usage is TRBJ1-3; D unresolved. Germline V CDR1 and CDR2: LNHNV, YYDKDF (reference sequence). The V end was cut by 7 bases, the J end by 4 bases, with 14 bases between. The CDR3 totals 14 residues. CDR3 bases: TGTGCCACCAATGAGGCGAGTCGAGGAAACACCATATATTTT. This sequence encodes CATNEASRGNTIYF. Combining the CDR3 with reference TRBV15 and TRBJ1-3 gives the whole variable domain DAMVIQNPRYQVTQFGKPVTLSCSQTLNHNVMYWYQQKSSQAPKLLFHYYDKDFNNEADTPDNFQSRRPNTSFCFLDIRSPGLGDTAMYLCATNEASRGNTIYFGEGSWLTVV.

The CDR3 loop reads CASRPGQGRQPQHF. CDR3 nucleotides: TGTGCCAGCAGACCAGGACAGGGAAGACAGCCCCAGCATTTT. The chain employs TRBV6-5 and TRBJ1-5; 8 positions agree with TRBD1. Germline V gene data show CDR1 as MNHEY and CDR2 as SVGAGI. The CDR3 sequence is 14 residues long. Unmatched junction bases numbered 8, after V lost 6 bases and J lost 7 bases.

The chain links TRBV6-6 to TRBJ2-7; 9 bases are a match to TRBD1. This CDR3 region has 16 residues. V trimming: 6 bases; J trimming: 3 bases; junction bases outside the gene matches: 12. The V gene's germline CDR1 is MNHNY and CDR2 SVGAGI (reference sequence). CDR3 residues: CASRLTLQGAGYEQYF. The DNA for the CDR3 is TGTGCCAGCAGGCTCACCCTACAGGGGGCGGGCTACGAGCAGTACTTC.

The chain carries TRBV28 and TRBJ2-3, with TRBD2 as a possible D gene (6 bases). Trimming shortened V by 5 bases and J by 4 bases, and 13 bases separated the two germline ends. Germline values: CDR1 MDHEN, CDR2 SYDVKM. There are 14 residues in the CDR3. CDR3 DNA sequence: TGTGCCAGCAGTCCTGGGGGGAGGTCAGATACGCAGTATTTT. It codes for CASSPGGRSDTQYF.

CDR3 residues: CASSLAGGRTEAFF. The CDR3 DNA reads as TGCGCCAGCAGCTTGGCTGGGGGGAGAACTGAAGCTTTCTTT. V gene TRBV5-1 combines with J gene TRBJ1-1; D is possibly TRBD1 (5 bases). The CDR3 is made up of 14 amino acids. CDR1 SGHRS and CDR2 YFSETQ come from the germline V gene. Trimming shortened V by 0 bases and J by 5 bases, and 11 bases separated the two germline ends.

For the CDR3, the DNA is TGTGCCAGCAGCCCCCCAGCCTACAATGAGCAGTTCTTC. Translation: CASSPPAYNEQFF. The rearrangement links TRBV11-2 to TRBJ2-1; no clear D gene. V dropped 5 bases and J dropped 2 bases, with 7 bases sitting between them. Looked up from germline, CDR1 is SGHAT and CDR2 is FQNNGV. This CDR3 is 13 amino acids long.

The chain carries TRBV5-1 and TRBJ2-2, with TRBD1 matching over 8 bases. Germline V gene sequence: CDR1 SGHRS, CDR2 YFSETQ. V lost 4 bases and J lost 1; bases outside the gene matches: 3. This CDR3 is built from 15 residues. This CDR3 is CASSVGTGNTGELFF. In DNA form, the CDR3 reads TGCGCCAGCAGCGTCGGGACAGGGAACACCGGGGAGCTGTTTTTT.

The genes are TRBV2 and TRBJ1-2, with unresolved D. CDR1 is SNHLY, CDR2 FYNNEI, per germline. There are 16 residues in the CDR3. The germline V and J ends were trimmed by 5 bases and 3 bases, with 19 bases remaining between them. The CDR3 protein is CASSPRARPRDYGYTF. The CDR3, as DNA: TGTGCCAGCAGTCCCCGGGCGCGCCCGCGGGACTATGGCTACACCTTC.

The CDR3 loop is CASRTGTGRTDTQYF. In DNA form, the CDR3 reads TGTGCCAGCAGAACGGGGACAGGACGGACAGATACGCAGTATTTT. The chain is built from TRBV27 and TRBJ2-3; 8 bases line up with TRBD1. The CDR3 length is 15 residues. V trimming: 6 bases; J trimming: 3 bases; junction bases outside the gene matches: 8. The germline V gene has CDR1 MNHEY and CDR2 SMNVEV (reference sequence).

The chain couples TRBV6-1 to TRBJ2-7; TRBD2 matches 12 bases. CDR1 MNHNS and CDR2 SASEGT come from the germline V gene. The CDR3 spans 14 residues. V shed 5 bases, J shed 4 bases, and the junction held 3 bases outside the gene matches. CDR3 protein: CASSPSGGVYEQYF. DNA of the CDR3: TGTGCCAGCAGTCCTAGCGGGGGGGTGTACGAGCAGTACTTC.

The J gene is TRBJ1-2, the V gene TRBV4-3; D gene ambiguous. Trimming left V 0 bases short and J 4 bases short, with 9 bases between. Germline CDR1 is LGHNA and CDR2 is YSLEER. This CDR3 contains 14 residues. The CDR3 bases are TGCGCCAGCAGCCAAGATACGGCAGGCTATGGCTACACCTTC. Translation: CASSQDTAGYGYTF.

The rearrangement uses TRBV30 and TRBJ2-1; the match to TRBD2 covers 10 bases. The CDR3 loop spans 14 amino acids. With V trimmed by 3 bases and J by 9 bases, 8 bases remained unmatched. From germline, CDR1 is GTSNPN and CDR2 SVGIG (reference sequence). CDR3 nucleotides: TGTGCCTGGAGCAGCGGACTAGCGGATCGTGAGCAGTTCTTC. Protein product: CAWSSGLADREQFF.

CDR3 protein: CASSPSNQPQHF. CDR3 in DNA: TGTGCCAGTAGTCCGAGCAATCAGCCCCAGCATTTT. V usage is TRBV19 and J usage is TRBJ1-5; D not resolved. Germline-derived CDR1 and CDR2 are LNHDA and SQIVND (reference sequence). V lost 5 bases, J lost 1 base, and 3 bases lay in between. The CDR3 has 12 residues.

The chain has TRBV6-6 and TRBJ2-1; 9 bases match TRBD1. CDR1 is MNHNY, CDR2 SVGAGI, per germline (reference sequence). The CDR3 sequence is 15 residues long. The V segment lost 7 bases and the J segment 7 bases; nucleotides outside the gene matches: 11. For the CDR3, the DNA is TGTGCCAGCAACAAGGGACAGGGTTTGGGAAATGAGCAGTTCTTC. This translates into CASNKGQGLGNEQFF.

The chain has TRBV18 and TRBJ2-3, with TRBD1 as a possible D gene (6 bases). This CDR3 spans 14 amino acids. Trimming pared 5 bases from V and 2 bases from J, leaving 11 bases between. Per germline, CDR1 KGHSH and CDR2 LQKENI. CDR3 loop: CASSIDRSTDTQYF. The CDR3 DNA reads as TGTGCCAGCTCAATCGACAGGTCCACAGATACGCAGTATTTT.

This clone has a handful of counts. The gene calls are TRBV2 and TRBJ1-2; D remains unclear. The V and J ends lost 6 bases and 8 bases respectively, with 7 bases between them. CDR1 and CDR2 (germline): SNHLY, FYNNEI. This CDR3 contains 10 residues. CDR3 sequence: CASRSEGYTF. The CDR3 nucleotides read TGTGCCAGCAGATCGGAGGGCTACACCTTC.

This chain connects TRBV7-2 to TRBJ2-2; 8 nucleotides line up with TRBD2. J gave up 2 bases and V 10 bases, and 6 bases lay outside the gene matches. The CDR3 runs to 14 residues. Germline CDR1 reads SGHTA; CDR2 reads FQGNSA. The CDR3 is CATKRGTNTGELFF. As DNA, the CDR3 is TGTGCCACAAAGCGGGGGACCAACACCGGGGAGCTGTTTTTT.

The J gene is TRBJ2-5, the V gene TRBV7-2; 10 bases fit TRBD2. In germline, CDR1 is SGHTA, CDR2 FQGNSA. The V segment lost 4 bases and the J segment 4 bases; nucleotides outside the gene matches: 6. This CDR3 comprises 15 residues. The CDR3 here is CASSSELAGRETQYF. The CDR3 nucleotides are TGTGCCAGCAGCTCCGAACTAGCGGGGAGAGAGACCCAGTACTTC. The variable domain in full, completed from reference TRBV7-2 and TRBJ2-5, reads GAGVSQSPSNKVTEKGKDVELRCDPISGHTALYWYRQSLGQGLEFLIYFQGNSAPDKSGLPSDRFSAERTGGSVSTLTIQRTQQEDSAVYLCASSSELAGRETQYFGPGTRLLVL.

In its sample, this clone was seen once. The chain is built from TRBV11-3 and TRBJ1-1; 9 bases align to TRBD1. The junction had 7 bases not matched to a gene; V was cut back by 5 bases and J by 0 bases. Germline V lookup: CDR1 SGHNT, CDR2 YENEEA. The CDR3 is made up of 16 amino acids. CDR3 nucleotide sequence: TGTGCCAGCAGCGGGGGACAGGGCATCATGAACACTGAAGCTTTCTTT. Translated, it gives CASSGGQGIMNTEAFF.

This chain uses TRBV4-1 with TRBJ2-2, with TRBD2 matching over 11 bases. The CDR3 runs to 17 residues. V gave up 0 bases and J gave up 6 bases; unmatched junction bases: 6. Germline values: CDR1 MGHRA, CDR2 YSYEKL. The CDR3 loop reads CASSQEVGSGGAGELFF. The DNA of the CDR3 is TGCGCCAGCAGCCAAGAAGTGGGTAGCGGGGGGGCCGGGGAGCTGTTTTTT.

The CDR3 is CASSQEVGGGHYEQYF. CDR3 DNA sequence: TGTGCCAGCAGCCAAGAAGTGGGCGGGGGCCACTACGAGCAGTACTTC. V and J are TRBV4-2 and TRBJ2-7, with a possible D match to TRBD2 (7 bases). V lost 0 bases to trimming and J lost 3 bases, with 15 bases between them. The CDR3 consists of 16 residues. Germline V lookup: CDR1 LGHNA, CDR2 YNFKEQ.

The V and J genes are TRBV2 and TRBJ2-7; 13 bases map to TRBD2. The trim removed 7 bases at V and 5 bases at J, leaving 5 bases unmatched. Germline assignment: CDR1 SNHLY and CDR2 FYNNEI. There are 14 residues in the CDR3. CDR3 DNA sequence: TGTGCCAGCAAACCGGGACTAGCGGGGCACGAGCAGTACTTC. As protein: CASKPGLAGHEQYF.

J is TRBJ1-3 and V is TRBV19, with no clear D. CDR1 is LNHDA and CDR2 is SQIVND in the germline V gene (reference sequence). CDR3 length: 14 amino acids. V lost 4 bases, J lost 1 base, and 8 bases lay in between. The DNA of the CDR3 is TGTGCCAGTAGTAAGGCCGGGTCTGGAAACACCATATATTTT. It codes for CASSKAGSGNTIYF.

This chain joins TRBV29-1 and TRBJ1-1; 8 bases line up with TRBD1. The germline CDR1 and CDR2 sequences are SQVTM and ANQGSEA. J gave up 2 bases and V 7 bases, and 3 bases lay outside the gene matches. The CDR3 contains 12 residues. The CDR3 reads CSAQGVNTEAFF. For the CDR3, the DNA is TGCAGCGCACAGGGGGTCAACACTGAAGCTTTCTTT.

The chain carries TRBV30 and TRBJ1-2; D remains ambiguous. The CDR3 is 12 amino acids. Trimming pared 7 bases from V and 5 bases from J, leaving 14 bases between. Germline CDR1 GTSNPN, CDR2 SVGIG (reference sequence). The CDR3 protein is CAYHIVPYGYTF. CDR3 bases: TGTGCCTACCATATAGTACCGTATGGCTACACCTTC.

CDR3 amino acids: CASSETGMVTIQYF. The CDR3 DNA is TGTGCCAGCAGCGAGACAGGGATGGTAACCATTCAGTACTTC. The chain joins TRBV11-2 to TRBJ2-4; 7 bases map to TRBD1. The CDR3 sequence is 14 residues long. CDR1 is SGHAT and CDR2 is FQNNGV in the germline V gene. The V and J ends lost 5 bases and 9 bases, in that order; junction bases with no gene match: 10.